The T cell receptor (beta chain) under discussion was sequenced for a study of T cells after yellow fever vaccination. Looking at the study overall: Fractions with few cells were prepared using SMART-Seq v4 Ultra Low Input.

UMIs and a universal primer site were added when TCR cDNA was made by 5'RACE template switching. One entry per CDR3 protein, called by TCRdb with MiXCR from the 5' RACE reads. The table includes approximately 300,000 distinct CDR3 sequences, about 8.7% detected once. Points from the study as a whole: Although most clonotypes did not, a small share appeared in both CD4 and CD8 compartments. Subsequent booster samples again held most clones from primary vaccination (around 96% CD4, approximately 86% CD8).

This CDR3 is built from 13 residues. Germline CDR1 SGHTA, CDR2 FQGNSA. With 6 bases clipped from V and 6 bases from J, the junction kept 7 bases outside the gene matches. This clonotype was counted only a few times. The antigen remains unidentified. The sequencing used PBMCs, collected on the day of the first yellow fever vaccination. V gene TRBV7-2 combines with J gene TRBJ2-7; 8 bases match TRBD1. The sequence derives from a young man who received the YFV17D yellow fever vaccine. Here the CDR3 reads CASRPGGRGEQYF. The DNA of the CDR3 is TGTGCCAGCAGACCAGGGGGCAGGGGCGAGCAGTACTTC.